This T cell receptor beta chain is drawn from a study of blood T cell repertoires in COVID-19. As for the study in general: Samples taken during acute and convalescent COVID-19 were collected in the United States, Italy and Spain.

The CDR3 length is 14 residues. Losses at the gene ends were 8 bases for V and 4 bases for J; bases not matched to a gene: 11. Germline V gives CDR1 GTSNPN, CDR2 SVGIG (reference sequence). Original data processing: From reference gene primer amplification, estimates of nucleated cell counts were derived. TCRdb's copy holds only in-frame clones and misses some; the assay was immunoSEQ multiplex PCR. V and J calls plus clone size are reproduced from that table; the DNA served to infer D and trimming. The profile shows around 100,000 clones, 70% to 85% of them singletons. Specimen: peripheral blood. The receptor comes from a man aged 65-85 years with active or convalescent COVID-19. The chain has TRBV30 and TRBJ2-7; 10 bases line up with TRBD1. The CDR3 DNA sequence: TGTGCCCGGGCCAAGGGACAGGGGAGTTACGAGCAGTACTTC. It specifies CARAKGQGSYEQYF.